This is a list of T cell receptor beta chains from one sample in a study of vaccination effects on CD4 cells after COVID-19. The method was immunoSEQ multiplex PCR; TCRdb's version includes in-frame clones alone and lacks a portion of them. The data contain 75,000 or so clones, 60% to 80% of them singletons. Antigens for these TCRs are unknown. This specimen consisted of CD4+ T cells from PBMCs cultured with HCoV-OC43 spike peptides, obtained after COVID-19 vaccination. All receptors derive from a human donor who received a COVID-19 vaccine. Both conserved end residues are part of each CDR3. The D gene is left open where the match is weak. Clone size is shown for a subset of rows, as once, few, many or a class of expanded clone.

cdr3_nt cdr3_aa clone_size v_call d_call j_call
TGTGCCAGCAGCCTGGGGAGCACAGATACGCAGTATTTT CASSLGSTDTQYF NA TRBV7-3 NA TRBJ2-3
TGTGCCAGCAGTGACTCGAGAGGGGGTAACTATGGCTACACCTTC CASSDSRGGNYGYTF once TRBV6-4 NA TRBJ1-2
TGCGCCAGCAGCCCAGGGCGCCGGGGGTCCCAAGAGACCCAGTACTTC CASSPGRRGSQETQYF NA TRBV4-1 NA TRBJ2-5
TGTGCCAGCAGCTCCACGACAGGATCATTCTACAATGAGCAGTTCTTC CASSSTTGSFYNEQFF NA TRBV11-2 NA TRBJ2-1
TGCAGTGCTAGTGGACAGGGGCGACTAGCGGGGGGGCTTCATGAGCAGTTCTTC CSASGQGRLAGGLHEQFF NA TRBV20-1 TRBD2 TRBJ2-1
TGTGCCAGCAGCCAAGCTTCGAGGGAATATGAAGCTTTCTTT CASSQASREYEAFF NA TRBV3-1/TRBV3-2 NA TRBJ1-1
TGCGCCAGCAGCCAAGACGTGCGGGCCCAAGAGACCCAGTACTTC CASSQDVRAQETQYF NA TRBV4-1 NA TRBJ2-5
TGTGCCAGCAGCTTATGGGGGTATCGACGGGGCACAGATACGCAGTATTTT CASSLWGYRRGTDTQYF once TRBV7-9 NA TRBJ2-3
TGTGCCAGCACCAAGGGACAGGGAAGGGTAGATACGCAGTATTTT CASTKGQGRVDTQYF NA TRBV2 TRBD1 TRBJ2-3
TGTGCCAGCAGTCCAGGGGGAAGTAGAAACTATGGCTACACCTTC CASSPGGSRNYGYTF NA TRBV6-2/TRBV6-3 TRBD1 TRBJ1-2
TGTGCCAGCAGCGTAGAGGCAGGGGTGGGATATGGCTACACCTTC CASSVEAGVGYGYTF NA TRBV9 NA TRBJ1-2
TGTGCCAGCAGTTACGGAGCGGGGGGGCTGAAGACCCAGTACTTC CASSYGAGGLKTQYF NA TRBV6-2/TRBV6-3 TRBD2 TRBJ2-5
TGTGCCAGCAGTTTGGTTGAGGGGAACACTGAAGCTTTCTTT CASSLVEGNTEAFF NA TRBV28 NA TRBJ1-1
TGCGCCAGCAGTCCCGGGACTAGCGGGTACAATGAGCAGTTCTTC CASSPGTSGYNEQFF NA TRBV5-1 TRBD2 TRBJ2-1
TGTGCCAGCAGGCCGGCCTCCGATACAACTAATGAAAAACTGTTTTTT CASRPASDTTNEKLFF once TRBV28 NA TRBJ1-4
TGTGCCAGCCGAAGGACAGGAACTTACAATGAGCAGTTCTTC CASRRTGTYNEQFF NA TRBV27 TRBD1 TRBJ2-1
TGTGCCAGCAAGGTGACAGGGCTTAATTCACCCCTCCACTTT CASKVTGLNSPLHF NA TRBV2 TRBD1 TRBJ1-6
TGTGCCAGCAGTTACACGACATACTCCCGGGCCGCTGGGGCCAACGTCCTGACTTTC CASSYTTYSRAAGANVLTF NA TRBV6-2/TRBV6-3 NA TRBJ2-6
TGTGCCAGCAGTTATGGGCAGGGAACTGGGTCACCCCTCCACTTT CASSYGQGTGSPLHF NA TRBV6-5 NA TRBJ1-6
TGTGCCAGCAGCCTAGGAGTAGGACAGGGGCAAGATGGCTACACCTTC CASSLGVGQGQDGYTF NA TRBV7-8 TRBD1 TRBJ1-2
TGTGCCAGCAGCGCAACCCACAGGGGCCCTAGCACAGATACGCAGTATTTT CASSATHRGPSTDTQYF NA TRBV7-3 TRBD1 TRBJ2-3
TGTGCCAGCAGCCTAGACAGGGGAGATGAGCAGTTCTTC CASSLDRGDEQFF NA TRBV5-4 TRBD1 TRBJ2-1
TGTGCCAGCAGGCCCGGGCCCTCCCAGGGGGAGCTGTTTTTT CASRPGPSQGELFF few TRBV7-2 NA TRBJ2-2
TGTGCCAGCAGCATCTGGGGACAGGGGAAAGAGACCCAGTACTTC CASSIWGQGKETQYF NA TRBV7-9 TRBD1 TRBJ2-5
TGTGCCAGCAGCCAAAACCGGGGTGCAACTAATGAAAAACTGTTTTTT CASSQNRGATNEKLFF few TRBV4-2 NA TRBJ1-4
TGCGCCAGCAGCTTGAGCACAGGGCGGGCTGAGACCCAGTACTTC CASSLSTGRAETQYF NA TRBV5-1 NA TRBJ2-5
TGTGCCAGCAGTCTCAGAGGGGGTCAGCCCCAGCATTTT CASSLRGGQPQHF few TRBV27 NA TRBJ1-5
TGTGCCAGCAGCCCCCCGGGACTAGCGGGAAAAGAGACCCAGTACTTC CASSPPGLAGKETQYF NA TRBV3-1/TRBV3-2 TRBD2 TRBJ2-5
TGCAGCGTTGATGGCGGGACGCCCTACAATGAGCAGTTCTTC CSVDGGTPYNEQFF NA TRBV29-1 NA TRBJ2-1
TGTGCCAGTAATCAGGGACTAGATGAGACCCAGTACTTC CASNQGLDETQYF NA TRBV19 TRBD2 TRBJ2-5
TGTGCCAGCAGTTCCCGGGGGTTCTATGGCTACACCTTC CASSSRGFYGYTF NA TRBV12-3/TRBV12-4 NA TRBJ1-2
TGTGCCAGCTCACCACAGAATAGAGATACGCAGTATTTT CASSPQNRDTQYF NA TRBV18 NA TRBJ2-3
TGCGCCAGCAGCCAAGATTTCCAGGGGAGCGAGACCCAGTACTTC CASSQDFQGSETQYF NA TRBV4-3 NA TRBJ2-5
TGCGCCAGCAGCCTACAGGGGGCACGTGGAAACACCATATATTTT CASSLQGARGNTIYF few TRBV5-1 TRBD1 TRBJ1-3
TGTGCCTGGACCCCGGGACACGGAGAGACCCAGTACTTC CAWTPGHGETQYF NA TRBV30 NA TRBJ2-5
TGCGCCAGCAGCTTGGATACAGTCTACAATGAGCAGTTCTTC CASSLDTVYNEQFF NA TRBV5-1 NA TRBJ2-1
TGTGCCAGCAGTGAAGATCTAGATCAGCCCCAGCATTTT CASSEDLDQPQHF once TRBV6-1 NA TRBJ1-5
TGTGCCATCAGTGGGGGGCAGCCGATGAACACTGAAGCTTTCTTT CAISGGQPMNTEAFF NA TRBV10-3 NA TRBJ1-1
TGCGCCAGCAGCTTAGGGAGCTCTGGGGCCAACGTCCTGACTTTC CASSLGSSGANVLTF NA TRBV5-1 NA TRBJ2-6
TGTGCCACCAGTGACCCAGGGACTGAAGCTTTCTTT CATSDPGTEAFF NA TRBV24-1 NA TRBJ1-1
TGTGCCAGCAGTTACGGAAGCGGGGGGGCCAAAAACATTCAGTACTTC CASSYGSGGAKNIQYF NA TRBV6-6 TRBD2 TRBJ2-4
TGTGCCAGCAGCCCCCAAGAGACCCAGTACTTC CASSPQETQYF NA TRBV7-8 NA TRBJ2-5
TGTGCCAGCAGCGGGACAGGGGACCAGCCCCAGCATTTT CASSGTGDQPQHF NA TRBV7-9 TRBD1 TRBJ1-5
TGTGCCAGCTCACCGACGGGACTTCCCCCTGAAGCTTTCTTT CASSPTGLPPEAFF NA TRBV18 NA TRBJ1-1
TGTGCCAGCAGTTTGACAGGGGTTGCCGGGGCCAACGTCCTGACTTTC CASSLTGVAGANVLTF few TRBV27 TRBD1 TRBJ2-6
TGCGCCAGCAGCCAAGTCCCCCTTTTCGGACCCTATGGCTACACCTTC CASSQVPLFGPYGYTF NA TRBV4-1 NA TRBJ1-2